The subject of this entry is one T cell receptor (beta chain). What it recognizes is unknown. These data belong to a study of T cell repertoires in cytomegalovirus infection. Study background: Well-studied HLA-B-restricted CMV epitopes were used in the study alongside recently identified HLA-C-restricted ones. Regarding the study as a whole: The cumulative frequency of public TCR beta families identified carriers of CMV plus the relevant HLA.

TCRdb reprocessed the reads with MiXCR, giving one entry per CDR3 protein. Here the sample spans about 920,000 distinct CDR3 sequences, around a third being singletons. The sample in question was cultured CD8+ T cells from PBMCs, obtained from culture after CMV antigen stimulation. This receptor was identified in a human donor in good health (CMV status not recorded). Some clones in this sample may be carry-over from other donors' samples.

CDR3 sequence (DNA): TGTGCCAGTAGGCCCGGGAGCCCCTACAATGAGCAGTTCTTC. This sequence encodes CASRPGSPYNEQFF. The chain carries TRBV19 and TRBJ2-1, with D perhaps TRBD2 (6 bases). Deletions cut 6 bases from V and 2 bases from J, with 11 bases between. The germline CDR1 and CDR2 sequences are LNHDA and SQIVND (reference sequence). This CDR3 spans 14 amino acids.